A single sample gave rise to the 10 T cell receptor beta chains below, sequenced in a study of T cells in Graves' hyperthyroidism and ophthalmopathy. There were TCR beta CDR3 regions amplified from RNA transcripts. The TCR CDR3 first-round RT-PCR relied on the HTBI primer set. In TCRdb, the multiplex PCR reads were re-called with MiXCR into one record per CDR3 protein. Altogether about 360,000 distinct CDR3 sequences are present, roughly 13% being singletons, with the ten largest covering about 20%. The sequenced sample consisted of blood. The receptors were sampled from a man younger than 40 with Graves' hyperthyroidism that later progressed to Graves' ophthalmopathy.

The chain uses TRBV7-9 and TRBJ1-4, with D tentatively TRBD1 (5 bases). The germline CDR1 and CDR2 sequences are SEHNR and FQNEAQ (reference sequence). Trimming cost V 4 bases and J 0 bases, with 12 bases left between them. The CDR3 spans 16 residues. The CDR3 DNA follows: TGTGCCAGCAGCTACCCTCGGGGGGCAACTAATGAAAAACTGTTTTTT. Encoded protein: CASSYPRGATNEKLFF.

The sample holds a few counts of this clonotype. V and J are TRBV12-3 or TRBV12-4 and TRBJ2-7; 11 bases match TRBD1. After removal of 6 bases from V and 1 base from J, the junction contained 5 bases not matched to a gene. This CDR3 contains 15 residues. CDR3 in amino acids: CASRPGTGGSYEQYF. CDR3 in DNA: TGTGCCAGCAGGCCCGGGACAGGGGGGTCCTACGAGCAGTACTTC.

The table lists this clonotype with a few counts. The CDR3: CASSQGGNTDTQYF. CDR3 nucleotides: TGTGCCAGCAGCCAAGGGGGTAACACAGATACGCAGTATTTT. This chain uses TRBV7-8 with TRBJ2-3; TRBD1 might be the D (6 bases). Germline CDR1 and CDR2: SGHVS and FQNEAQ. This CDR3 has 14 residues. V lost 5 bases and J lost 2, with 11 bases in between.

A remark on this clonotype: One end of the junction fails to match germline, which may point to a read error. V is TRBV11-2 and J is TRBJ1-2; 7 bases agree with TRBD1. Germline V CDR1 and CDR2: SGHAT, FQNNGV. The CDR3 is made up of 16 amino acids. The CDR3 DNA follows: TGTGCCAGCAGCTCAACACGACAGGGTTCGGGCGCTGGCTGCACCTTC. Its protein product is CASSSTRQGSGAGCTF. Full variable domain (remainder filled in from reference TRBV11-2 and TRBJ1-2): EAGVAQSPRYKIIEKRQSVAFWCNPISGHATLYWYQQILGQGPKLLIQFQNNGVVDDSQLPKDRFSAERLKGVDSTLKIQPAKLEDSAVYLCASSSTRQGSGAGCTFGSGTRLTVV.

This clonotype appeared many times. The chain recombines TRBV29-1 with TRBJ2-5; D is ambiguous. CDR3 length: 13 residues. V was clipped by 6 bases and J by 5 bases, with 16 bases between them. CDR1 is SQVTM and CDR2 is ANQGSEA in the germline V gene. The CDR3 DNA reads as TGCAGCGTATGGACCGCCGCCGGGGAGACCCAGTACTTC. Protein: CSVWTAAGETQYF.

This clonotype has ten or more counts. The chain links TRBV5-8 to TRBJ2-5; the D gene could be TRBD1 or TRBD2 (5 bases each). The V gene's germline CDR1 is SGHTS and CDR2 YDEGEE. V lost 0 bases to trimming and J lost 5 bases, with 14 bases between them. This CDR3 has 15 amino acids. CDR3 in DNA: TGTGCCAGCAGCTTGGGGGATGGGGGTTCCGAGACCCAGTACTTC. This codes for CASSLGDGGSETQYF. The complete variable domain, with remaining parts taken from reference TRBV5-8 and TRBJ2-5, reads EAGVTQSPTHLIKTRGQQATLRCSPISGHTSVYWYQQALGLGLQFLLWYDEGEERNRGNFPPRFSGRQFPNYSSELNVNALELEDSALYLCASSLGDGGSETQYFGPGTRLLVL.

This clonotype was counted at least ten times. CDR3 coding DNA: TGTGCCAGCAGCGCCGGCACTAGCGGGGGTACCTACAATGAGCAGTTCTTC. It encodes CASSAGTSGGTYNEQFF. The chain combines TRBV9 with TRBJ2-1; TRBD2 matches 11 bases. The ends lost 3 bases at V and 2 bases at J; junction bases unmatched: 7. The CDR3 runs to 17 residues. The germline gives CDR1 SGDLS, CDR2 YYNGEE.

The CDR3: CASSPRTGRGSYEQYF. In DNA, the CDR3 is TGTGCCAGCAGCCCCAGGACAGGCCGCGGCTCCTACGAGCAGTACTTC. The chain joins TRBV7-9 to TRBJ2-7; TRBD1 agrees at 7 bases. Germline CDR1 reads SEHNR; CDR2 reads FQNEAQ (reference sequence). Losses at the gene ends were 5 bases for V and 0 bases for J; bases not matched to a gene: 10. The CDR3 is made up of 16 amino acids.

This clonotype appeared many times. CDR3 sequence reads: CASSVGRNYGYTF. Written as DNA, the CDR3 is TGTGCCAGCAGTGTGGGCCGAAACTATGGCTACACCTTC. The rearrangement uses TRBV2 and TRBJ1-2; D is unresolved. V was pared by 4 bases and J by 2 bases, with 8 bases between. The germline V gene encodes CDR1 SNHLY and CDR2 FYNNEI. CDR3 length equals 13 residues. Drawing the rest from reference TRBV2 and TRBJ1-2, the complete variable domain is EPEVTQTPSHQVTQMGQEVILRCVPISNHLYFYWYRQILGQKVEFLVSFYNNEISEKSEIFDDQFSVERPDGSNFTLKIRSTKLEDSAMYFCASSVGRNYGYTFGSGTRLTVV.

The chain joins TRBV10-2 to TRBJ2-5, with a tentative D call TRBD2 (5 bases). V lost 7 bases, J lost 1 base, and 13 bases lay in between. The germline V gene encodes CDR1 WSHSY and CDR2 SAAADI. The CDR3 totals 14 residues. CDR3 region: CASKWSGIQETQYF. CDR3 in DNA: TGCGCCAGCAAGTGGTCCGGGATCCAAGAGACCCAGTACTTC.